Presented here are 22 T cell receptor beta chains from one specimen sequenced in a study of T cell repertoires in ileal Crohn's disease. Generated by immunoSEQ multiplex PCR, the TCRdb table keeps only in-frame clones and is missing some. Here the sample spans several thousand clones, around 80% being singletons. Sequencing input: ileal tissue. Every receptor here comes from an adult with Crohn's disease.

J is TRBJ2-1 and V is TRBV6-1; the D is unclear. Germline V gene lookup returns CDR1 MNHNS and CDR2 SASEGT. Trimming cost V 3 bases and J 7 bases, with 19 bases left between them. CDR3 size: 16 residues. CDR3 loop: CASSDRWSTLVNEQFF. CDR3 bases: TGTGCCAGCAGTGATCGGTGGAGCACCCTTGTTAATGAGCAGTTCTTC.

The V and J genes are TRBV20-1 and TRBJ2-1, with no clear D. Germline-derived CDR1 and CDR2 are DFQATT and SNEGSKA (reference sequence). CDR3 length: 11 residues. V lost 7 bases and J 5 bases, leaving 9 bases between the germline ends. CDR3 DNA sequence: TGCAGTGAGGAGAGAAACAATGAGCAGTTCTTC. Amino acid sequence: CSEERNNEQFF.

The chain is built from TRBV5-1 and TRBJ2-3; 7 bases map to TRBD2. This CDR3 is 16 amino acids long. The ends lost 6 bases at V and 0 bases at J; junction bases unmatched: 10. Germline CDR1 is SGHRS and CDR2 is YFSETQ. The CDR3 DNA is TGCGCCAGCACCAAGTCTGCGGGAGTGAGCACAGATACGCAGTATTTT. Its protein product is CASTKSAGVSTDTQYF.

The chain couples TRBV5-1 to TRBJ2-1; TRBD1 is a possible D gene (8 bases). Trimming pared 2 bases from V and 2 bases from J, leaving 11 bases between. The CDR3 covers 15 residues. Germline loops: CDR1 SGHRS, CDR2 YFSETQ. Here the CDR3 DNA reads TGCGCCAGCAGCTTACAGGGGGGGGCCTACAATGAGCAGTTCTTC. It is translated as CASSLQGGAYNEQFF.

The chain couples TRBV9 to TRBJ2-2, with 9 bases that match TRBD2. The germline CDR1 and CDR2 sequences are SGDLS and YYNGEE. V was pared by 3 bases and J by 4 bases, with 13 bases of the junction left unmatched. This CDR3 is built from 18 residues. DNA of the CDR3: TGTGCCAGCAGCGACCCGCGCGGCGGGAGGGCCGGCACCGGGGAGCTGTTTTTT. Its protein product is CASSDPRGGRAGTGELFF. Together with reference TRBV9 and TRBJ2-2, the CDR3 gives the full variable domain: DSGVTQTPKHLITATGQRVTLRCSPRSGDLSVYWYQQSLDQGLQFLIQYYNGEERAKGNILERFSAQQFPDLHSELNLSSLELGDSALYFCASSDPRGGRAGTGELFFGEGSRLTVL.

The chain has TRBV5-1 and TRBJ2-1; D unclear. The V end lost 7 bases, the J end lost 5 bases, and 13 bases lay between the germline ends. Germline V gene data show CDR1 as SGHRS and CDR2 as YFSETQ. This CDR3 contains 13 residues. CDR3 in amino acids: CASRLQLNNEQFF. The CDR3 DNA follows: TGCGCCAGCCGACTCCAGCTTAACAATGAGCAGTTCTTC.

The chain joins TRBV7-8 to TRBJ2-7; 9 bases line up with TRBD1. This CDR3 contains 16 residues. CDR1 is SGHVS, CDR2 FQNEAQ, per germline. With V trimmed by 3 bases and J by 5 bases, 11 bases remained unmatched. CDR3 region: CASSFGDTGGADEQYF. The CDR3 coding sequence is TGTGCCAGCAGCTTTGGGGACACAGGGGGCGCGGACGAGCAGTACTTC. The complete variable domain, with remaining parts taken from reference TRBV7-8 and TRBJ2-7, reads GAGVSQSPRYKVAKRGQDVALRCDPISGHVSLFWYQQALGQGPEFLTYFQNEAQLDKSGLPSDRFFAERPEGSVSTLKIQRTQQEDSAVYLCASSFGDTGGADEQYFGPGTRLTVT.

A single count supports this clone. The chain combines TRBV29-1 with TRBJ2-1; 10 bases line up with TRBD1. The CDR3 totals 13 residues. V lost 7 bases to trimming and J lost 7 bases; unmatched junction nucleotides: 7. Per the germline V gene, CDR1 is SQVTM and CDR2 is ANQGSEA. This CDR3 is CSGGQGKSNEQFF. The DNA for the CDR3 is TGCAGCGGGGGACAGGGGAAAAGTAATGAGCAGTTCTTC.

The chain has TRBV10-2 and TRBJ1-5; D remains unclear. Germline V gene sequence: CDR1 WSHSY, CDR2 SAAADI. CDR3 length: 14 amino acids. The V end was cut by 4 bases, the J end by 0 bases, with 7 bases between. CDR3 loop: CASSVSGSNQPQHF. In DNA form, the CDR3 reads TGCGCCAGCAGTGTTTCAGGTAGCAATCAGCCCCAGCATTTT.

The chain recombines TRBV11-3 with TRBJ2-1; TRBD2 matches 12 bases. Germline trimming cut 1 base from V and 6 bases from J; bases unmatched to any gene: 10. Germline-derived CDR1 and CDR2 are SGHNT and YENEEA. The CDR3 loop spans 18 amino acids. This CDR3 reads CASSLGWGASGRANEQFF. The CDR3 coding sequence is TGTGCCAGCAGCTTAGGGTGGGGAGCTAGCGGGAGGGCCAATGAGCAGTTCTTC.

The chain uses TRBV6-1 and TRBJ2-1; D unresolved. The CDR3 is made up of 14 amino acids. Germline assignment: CDR1 MNHNS and CDR2 SASEGT. V was pared by 7 bases and J by 1 base, with 11 bases between. In DNA form, the CDR3 reads TGTGCCAGCACAGTTAGCTGGTCCTACAATGAGCAGTTCTTC. Its translation is CASTVSWSYNEQFF.

V and J are TRBV15 and TRBJ1-5, with D maybe TRBD1 (6 bases). Trimming left V 0 bases short and J 6 bases short, with 9 bases between. Germline CDR1 reads LNHNV; CDR2 reads YYDKDF (reference sequence). The CDR3 covers 14 residues. CDR3 sequence (DNA): TGTGCCACCAGCAGAGAGGGGGCGATTCAGCCCCAGCATTTT. Translated, it gives CATSREGAIQPQHF. The whole variable domain, filled in from reference TRBV15 and TRBJ1-5, reads DAMVIQNPRYQVTQFGKPVTLSCSQTLNHNVMYWYQQKSSQAPKLLFHYYDKDFNNEADTPDNFQSRRPNTSFCFLDIRSPGLGDTAMYLCATSREGAIQPQHFGDGTRLSIL.

The rearrangement joins TRBV2 to TRBJ1-3; D not certain. The germline V and J ends were trimmed by 2 bases and 2 bases, with 16 bases remaining between them. This CDR3 is built from 17 residues. From germline, CDR1 is SNHLY and CDR2 FYNNEI. CDR3 bases: TGTGCCAGCAGTGAAAGGGAGGCCTCCTGGCCTGGAAACACCATATATTTT. As protein: CASSEREASWPGNTIYF.

The CDR3 loop reads CASSPRGNEAFF. The CDR3 DNA follows: TGTGCCAGCAGCCCCCGAGGGAATGAAGCTTTCTTT. The rearrangement uses TRBV6-5 and TRBJ1-1; D ambiguous. The CDR3 runs 12 residues. Trimming left V 6 bases short and J 7 bases short, with 12 bases between. Germline CDR1 MNHEY, CDR2 SVGAGI.

This clone was recorded only once. The V gene is TRBV27, the J gene TRBJ2-1, with 14 nucleotides matching TRBD2. Germline V gives CDR1 MNHEY, CDR2 SMNVEV (reference sequence). Germline trimming cut 6 bases from V and 10 bases from J; bases unmatched to any gene: 8. The CDR3 is 15 residues long. The CDR3 DNA sequence: TGTGCCAGCAGCACGCGGACTAGCGGGAGGCCCGAGCAGTTCTTC. It is translated as CASSTRTSGRPEQFF.

V is TRBV6-6 and J is TRBJ2-1; the match to TRBD2 covers 12 bases. Germline CDR1 MNHNY, CDR2 SVGAGI (reference sequence). The CDR3 covers 16 residues. V trimming: 7 bases; J trimming: 7 bases; junction bases outside the gene matches: 11. The CDR3 nucleotides read TGTGCCAGCATGGAGACTAGCGGGAGTTGGGGAAATGAGCAGTTCTTC. Translating it yields CASMETSGSWGNEQFF.

CDR3 amino acids: CASSERGNGGYTF. CDR3 bases: TGCGCCAGCAGTGAAAGAGGTAATGGAGGCTACACCTTC. The J gene is TRBJ1-2, the V gene TRBV10-2, with D uncertain. The germline V and J ends were trimmed by 3 bases and 8 bases, with 13 bases remaining between them. The CDR3 consists of 13 residues. Looked up from germline, CDR1 is WSHSY and CDR2 is SAAADI.

This chain links TRBV7-6 with TRBJ2-1; D ambiguous. The germline V gene encodes CDR1 SGHVS and CDR2 FNYEAQ. The CDR3 spans 13 residues. V was shortened by 11 bases and J by 0 bases, with 11 bases between the two germline ends. CDR3 amino acids: CASGTSSYNEQFF. Written as DNA, the CDR3 is TGTGCCTCCGGTACGAGCTCCTACAATGAGCAGTTCTTC.

CDR3 coding DNA: TGTGCCAGCAGTGATGACGGGGTCAATCAGCCCCAGCATTTT. It translates to CASSDDGVNQPQHF. V is TRBV25-1 and J is TRBJ1-5; D gene ambiguous. The ends were cut back, 3 bases at V and 3 bases at J, with 9 bases in the middle. The CDR3 spans 14 residues. Germline CDR1 reads MGHDK; CDR2 reads SYGVNS.

The chain employs TRBV5-1 and TRBJ1-2, with TRBD1 identical over 7 bases. V gave up 0 bases and J gave up 4 bases; unmatched junction bases: 0. Germline CDR1 is SGHRS and CDR2 is YFSETQ. The CDR3 sequence is 13 residues long. The CDR3 sequence is CASSLAGGYGYTF. The CDR3 coding sequence is TGCGCCAGCAGCTTGGCAGGGGGCTATGGCTACACCTTC.

V usage is TRBV2 and J usage is TRBJ2-2; tentatively, D is TRBD1 (6 bases). The length of the CDR3 is 15 residues. The V gene's germline CDR1 is SNHLY and CDR2 FYNNEI. Trimming cost V 6 bases and J 0 bases, with 11 bases left between them. This CDR3 is CASSQDSSNTGELFF. As DNA, the CDR3 is TGTGCCAGCAGCCAGGACAGCTCGAACACCGGGGAGCTGTTTTTT. The whole variable domain, remainder taken from reference TRBV2 and TRBJ2-2, is EPEVTQTPSHQVTQMGQEVILRCVPISNHLYFYWYRQILGQKVEFLVSFYNNEISEKSEIFDDQFSVERPDGSNFTLKIRSTKLEDSAMYFCASSQDSSNTGELFFGEGSRLTVL.

This chain uses TRBV7-3 with TRBJ1-2, with 9 bases lining up with TRBD1. The length of the CDR3 is 15 residues. Germline values: CDR1 SGHTA, CDR2 FQGTGA. After removal of 5 bases from V and 6 bases from J, the junction contained 10 bases not matched to a gene. The CDR3 protein is CASSTQTGGMDGYTF. The CDR3 DNA follows: TGTGCCAGCAGCACCCAGACAGGGGGTATGGATGGCTACACCTTC. Complete variable domain (other parts from reference TRBV7-3 and TRBJ1-2): GAGVSQTPSNKVTEKGKYVELRCDPISGHTALYWYRQSLGQGPEFLIYFQGTGAADDSGLPNDRFFAVRPEGSVSTLKIQRTERGDSAVYLCASSTQTGGMDGYTFGSGTRLTVV.